What follows are 29 T cell receptor beta chains derived from one specimen sequenced in a study of shared clonotypes between healthy human individuals (dated by TCRdb to about 2020). The library was obtained by the immunoSEQ multiplex PCR assay. The table was pulled from immuneACCESS by TCRdb, which kept in-frame rearrangements only. Such tables lose some clones; where checked, under half of the loss comes from unresolved V genes, and the rest has no known cause. The sample includes fewer than 1.4 million clones, with around 82% observed a single time. Roughly 0.61% of the sample is held by the ten biggest clonotypes. Sequencing was done on a sample of memory CD4+ T cells from PBMCs. The cell subset or site label, read with the paper, signifies: CD45RA-negative fraction. All receptors come from a young man in good health. Some clones in this sample may be carry-over from other donors' samples.

This clone was found once. The chain joins TRBV6-1 to TRBJ1-1; D unresolved. The germline gives CDR1 MNHNS, CDR2 SASEGT. This CDR3 comprises 13 residues. Trimming cost V 4 bases and J 7 bases, with 13 bases left between them. In DNA, the CDR3 is TGTGCCAGCAGTGTGGACGGTGGGAATGAAGCTTTCTTT. Amino acids: CASSVDGGNEAFF.

The chain joins TRBV18 to TRBJ2-7, with 9 nucleotides matching TRBD2. Trimming at V came to 2 bases and at J to 2 bases, leaving 4 bases not matched to a gene. The CDR3 runs 15 residues. Germline CDR1 and CDR2: KGHSH and LQKENI. Here the CDR3 DNA reads TGTGCCAGCTCACCATCTAGCGGGGACGCCTACGAGCAGTACTTC. Protein sequence: CASSPSSGDAYEQYF.

This clone occurred a few times. The gene calls are TRBV29-1 and TRBJ2-4; 9 nucleotides line up with TRBD1. This CDR3 has 16 amino acids. Germline CDR1 SQVTM, CDR2 ANQGSEA. V trimming: 2 bases; J trimming: 9 bases; junction bases outside the gene matches: 14. The CDR3 coding sequence is TGCAGCGTTGAAAAATACCACAGGGGGCTATGGAGCATTCAGTACTTC. The encoded protein is CSVEKYHRGLWSIQYF.

The chain is built from TRBV6-1 and TRBJ2-7, with a tentative D call TRBD1 (6 bases). Germline-derived CDR1 and CDR2 are MNHNS and SASEGT. The CDR3 totals 14 residues. V was cut by 4 bases and J by 3 bases, with 13 bases left in between. CDR3 nucleotide sequence: TGTGCCAGCAGTGTGTTACAGGGTGGCTACGAGCAGTACTTC. It encodes CASSVLQGGYEQYF.

This clone came up once. The chain uses TRBV11-1 and TRBJ2-7; TRBD2 agrees at 14 bases. This CDR3 contains 16 residues. V shed 5 bases, J shed 0 bases, and the junction held 3 bases outside the gene matches. Germline V gene lookup returns CDR1 SGHAT and CDR2 FQDESV (reference sequence). The CDR3 is CASSRGTSGGSYEQYF. The CDR3 coding sequence is TGTGCCAGCAGCCGCGGGACTAGCGGGGGCTCCTACGAGCAGTACTTC.

The chain carries TRBV6-5 and TRBJ2-2; D is undetermined. There are 15 residues in the CDR3. V lost 0 bases, J lost 4 bases, and 9 bases lay in between. The germline CDR1 and CDR2 sequences are MNHEY and SVGAGI. The CDR3 here is CASSYSMGGTGELFF. The DNA for the CDR3 is TGTGCCAGCAGTTACTCGATGGGTGGCACCGGGGAGCTGTTTTTT.

This clone was counted between two and nine times. The J gene is TRBJ2-1, the V gene TRBV29-1, with 9 bases that match TRBD2. This CDR3 spans 14 amino acids. Germline loops: CDR1 SQVTM, CDR2 ANQGSEA. V lost 3 bases, J lost 4 bases, and 4 bases stayed unmatched. The CDR3 sequence: CSVDLTSGYNEQFF. The CDR3 nucleotides read TGCAGCGTTGACTTGACTAGCGGTTACAATGAGCAGTTCTTC.

This sequence joins TRBV7-9 and TRBJ2-1; 7 nucleotides match TRBD1. Germline CDR1 and CDR2: SEHNR and FQNEAQ (reference sequence). V lost 3 bases and J lost 7; bases outside the gene matches: 6. CDR3 length: 14 amino acids. Written as DNA, the CDR3 is TGTGCCAGCAGCTTCCGACAGGGTGAAAATGAGCAGTTCTTC. Translation: CASSFRQGENEQFF.

The chain links TRBV5-1 to TRBJ2-7; D ambiguous. The CDR3 runs 14 residues. Germline V gives CDR1 SGHRS, CDR2 YFSETQ. Trimming removed 3 bases at V and 0 bases at J, with 10 bases between. This CDR3 is CASSSTIYSYEQYF. DNA of the CDR3: TGCGCCAGCAGCTCGACGATCTACTCCTACGAGCAGTACTTC.

V is TRBV28 and J is TRBJ1-5, with D perhaps matching TRBD1 (6 bases). The CDR3 consists of 13 residues. Germline V CDR1 and CDR2: MDHEN, SYDVKM. V lost 4 bases, J lost 7 bases, and 11 bases lay in between. DNA for the CDR3: TGTGCCAGCAGTTGGGGGGCCGGGCAGCCCCAGCATTTT. This codes for CASSWGAGQPQHF.

The chain combines TRBV6-1 with TRBJ1-1, with D perhaps matching TRBD1 (5 bases). Per germline, CDR1 MNHNS and CDR2 SASEGT. The V end was cut by 9 bases, the J end by 0 bases, with 14 bases between. The CDR3 is 14 residues long. The CDR3 region is CASLPGLLNTEAFF. CDR3 bases: TGTGCCAGTCTTCCGGGACTTTTGAACACTGAAGCTTTCTTT.

This chain joins TRBV7-6 and TRBJ2-1; D unresolved. CDR1 and CDR2 (germline): SGHVS, FNYEAQ. The germline V and J ends were trimmed by 5 bases and 4 bases, with 9 bases remaining between them. The CDR3 is 13 amino acids. In nucleotides, the CDR3 is TGTGCCAGCAGCCCCCGAGTGTACAATGAGCAGTTCTTC. Protein product: CASSPRVYNEQFF. The whole variable domain, filled in from reference TRBV7-6 and TRBJ2-1, reads GAGVSQSPRYKVTKRGQDVALRCDPISGHVSLYWYRQALGQGPEFLTYFNYEAQQDKSGLPNDRFSAERPEGSISTLTIQRTEQRDSAMYRCASSPRVYNEQFFGPGTRLTVL.

This chain links TRBV13 with TRBJ2-7, with 7 bases identical to TRBD2. Germline values: CDR1 PRHDT, CDR2 FYEKMQ (reference sequence). The CDR3 spans 16 residues. V was clipped by 2 bases and J by 0 bases; unmatched bases: 7. CDR3 coding DNA: TGTGCCAGCAGCTTATGGGGGACTACTCACTCCTACGAGCAGTACTTC. Protein: CASSLWGTTHSYEQYF.

This clone was detected only a few times. This chain connects TRBV7-2 to TRBJ1-1; TRBD1 is a possible D gene (6 bases). Deletions cut 5 bases from V and 3 bases from J, with 13 bases between. The length of the CDR3 is 14 residues. Germline CDR1 reads SGHTA; CDR2 reads FQGNSA. The CDR3 region has the DNA TGTGCCAGCAGCGAAGGCAGGGGTTACACTGAAGCTTTCTTT. This encodes CASSEGRGYTEAFF.

The rearrangement uses TRBV30 and TRBJ1-3; D unresolved. CDR3 length: 12 residues. Germline assignment: CDR1 GTSNPN and CDR2 SVGIG (reference sequence). V shed 0 bases and J shed 5 bases, with 5 bases lying between them. CDR3 sequence (DNA): TGTGCCTGGAGTGTACTCAGAAACACCATATATTTT. It specifies CAWSVLRNTIYF. Full variable domain (remainder filled in from reference TRBV30 and TRBJ1-3): SQTIHQWPATLVQPVGSPLSLECTVEGTSNPNLYWYRQAAGRGLQLLFYSVGIGQISSEVPQNLSASRPQDRQFILSSKKLLLSDSGFYLCAWSVLRNTIYFGEGSWLTVV.

V is TRBV9 and J is TRBJ1-2; 9 positions match TRBD1. Germline CDR1 SGDLS, CDR2 YYNGEE. The CDR3 has 14 amino acids. Trimming took 2 bases from V and 8 from J; bases not matched to a gene: 7. The CDR3 protein is CASSVGTGKGGYTF. For the CDR3, the DNA is TGTGCCAGCAGCGTGGGGACAGGGAAGGGCGGCTACACCTTC.

This clone appeared a few times. The V call is TRBV2, the J call TRBJ1-1; D remains unclear. V lost 6 bases and J 8 bases, leaving 16 bases between the germline ends. Germline V lookup: CDR1 SNHLY, CDR2 FYNNEI. The CDR3 loop spans 13 amino acids. The CDR3 DNA sequence: TGTGCCAGCAGCTCTGGTATTGGATCCGAAGCTTTCTTT. Its protein product is CASSSGIGSEAFF.

The chain links TRBV6-1 to TRBJ2-1; 7 bases map to TRBD2. Germline lookup yields CDR1 MNHNS and CDR2 SASEGT. Trimming at V came to 6 bases and at J to 4 bases, leaving 9 bases not matched to a gene. This CDR3 comprises 15 residues. CDR3 in amino acids: CASRETIAGYNEQFF. Here the CDR3 DNA reads TGTGCCAGCAGGGAAACAATAGCGGGTTACAATGAGCAGTTCTTC.

V is TRBV18 and J is TRBJ2-3; unclear D gene. Per germline, CDR1 KGHSH and CDR2 LQKENI. V lost 5 bases, J lost 13 bases, and 16 bases lay in between. This CDR3 has 12 residues. In DNA form, the CDR3 reads TGTGCCAGCTCAACCGACACCCTTAACAAGTATTTT. Translating it yields CASSTDTLNKYF.

The chain is built from TRBV28 and TRBJ2-6; D perhaps matches TRBD2 (5 bases). V lost 7 bases and J lost 2, with 12 bases in between. There are 15 residues in the CDR3. CDR1 is MDHEN and CDR2 is SYDVKM in the germline V gene. The chain's CDR3 is CASTQGGTGANVLTF. For the CDR3, the DNA is TGTGCCAGCACCCAAGGAGGTACTGGGGCCAACGTCCTGACTTTC.

This clone was found once. This chain uses TRBV5-1 with TRBJ1-2, with D uncertain. The CDR3 sequence is 13 residues long. CDR1 is SGHRS, CDR2 YFSETQ, per germline. With 0 bases removed from V and 7 bases from J, the gap between germline ends came to 10 bases. CDR3 nucleotide sequence: TGCGCCAGCAGCTTGGGGGCCCCTGGTGGCTACACCTTC. Translation: CASSLGAPGGYTF.

The chain recombines TRBV11-1 with TRBJ2-7; tentative D call: TRBD1 (6 bases). The V gene lost 2 bases and the J gene lost 2 bases, with 19 bases spanning the gap. Germline CDR1 reads SGHAT; CDR2 reads FQDESV (reference sequence). The CDR3 sequence is 17 residues long. The CDR3 is CASSLLVPRGGTYEQYF. The CDR3 nucleotides read TGTGCCAGCAGCTTATTAGTCCCTCGTGGGGGCACCTACGAGCAGTACTTC. Combining the CDR3 with reference TRBV11-1 and TRBJ2-7 gives the whole variable domain EAEVAQSPRYKITEKSQAVAFWCDPISGHATLYWYRQILGQGPELLVQFQDESVVDDSQLPKDRFSAERLKGVDSTLKIQPAELGDSAMYLCASSLLVPRGGTYEQYFGPGTRLTVT.

The chain combines TRBV28 with TRBJ1-2, with a weak D call TRBD1 (5 bases). V lost 7 bases, J lost 2 bases, and 14 bases lay in between. Looked up from germline, CDR1 is MDHEN and CDR2 is SYDVKM. CDR3 length: 14 residues. The DNA for the CDR3 is TGTGCCAGCAAACCCCCGGGACTCAACTATGGCTACACCTTC. Translation: CASKPPGLNYGYTF.

This chain uses TRBV28 with TRBJ2-2; 9 positions match TRBD1. The V gene end was trimmed by 5 bases and the J gene end by 6 bases; junction bases not matched to a gene: 7. Germline V gene data show CDR1 as MDHEN and CDR2 as SYDVKM. The CDR3 loop spans 15 amino acids. The CDR3, as DNA: TGTGCCAGCAGTACTACAGGGGGCAGGTCCGGGGAGCTGTTTTTT. It yields the protein CASSTTGGRSGELFF.

The chain joins TRBV10-1 to TRBJ1-1; D is uncertain. Germline V lookup: CDR1 WNHNN, CDR2 SYGVQD (reference sequence). Deletions cut 7 bases from V and 3 bases from J, with 12 bases between. The CDR3 contains 13 residues. The chain's CDR3 is CASNEELDTEAFF. The CDR3 region has the DNA TGCGCCAGCAACGAGGAGTTGGACACTGAAGCTTTCTTT.

This clone was detected many times. The chain is built from TRBV29-1 and TRBJ1-1; D might be TRBD1 (5 bases). Germline-derived CDR1 and CDR2 are SQVTM and ANQGSEA. This CDR3 spans 10 amino acids. With 6 bases removed from V and 6 bases from J, the gap between germline ends came to 8 bases. The CDR3 sequence is CSVGGAEAFF. The CDR3 DNA sequence: TGCAGCGTCGGGGGGGCTGAAGCTTTCTTT.

This clone showed up many times. This rearrangement joins TRBV28 to TRBJ2-2, with 9 bases matching TRBD2. Germline CDR1 reads MDHEN; CDR2 reads SYDVKM. CDR3 length: 15 residues. With 7 bases clipped from V and 0 bases from J, the junction kept 3 bases outside the gene matches. CDR3 amino acids: CASIGGGANTGELFF. The CDR3 DNA is TGTGCCAGCATAGGCGGGGGGGCGAACACCGGGGAGCTGTTTTTT.

The chain is built from TRBV10-3 and TRBJ1-2; perhaps TRBD1 as D (6 bases). Germline-derived CDR1 and CDR2 are ENHRY and SYGVKD. The ends were cut back, 8 bases at V and 0 bases at J, with 16 bases in the middle. CDR3 size: 15 residues. CDR3 in amino acids: CAIGVGGLTNYGYTF. The CDR3 bases are TGTGCCATCGGGGTCGGGGGGCTTACTAACTATGGCTACACCTTC.

V and J are TRBV28 and TRBJ2-2; D remains ambiguous. The CDR3 consists of 14 residues. The ends were cut back, 6 bases at V and 1 base at J, with 9 bases in the middle. The V gene's germline CDR1 is MDHEN and CDR2 SYDVKM. CDR3 DNA sequence: TGTGCCAGCAGCTCCCGGCGGAACACCGGGGAGCTGTTTTTT. Its protein is CASSSRRNTGELFF.